The T cell receptor beta chain under discussion was sequenced for a study of PD-1 blockade in classical Hodgkin lymphoma (dated by TCRdb to 2020 to 2022). Describing the broader study: Nivolumab dosing was 3 mg/kg intravenously every 2 weeks, continuing until either disease progression or unacceptable toxicity. A peripheral blood immune signature of response to PD-1 blockade in classical Hodgkin lymphoma was defined using TCR beta sequencing and CyTOF. The full study reports these points: Only a single clinical trial cohort was studied, and what caused the repertoire differences, possibly disease activity or prior therapy, remained undefined. Patients starting nivolumab less than 1 year after ASCT had lower diversity and were excluded from later analyses to avoid confounding by immune reconstitution. Among trial patients, those achieving complete response had baseline diversity similar to that of newly diagnosed patients, while diversity was significantly lower in partial responders and progressors. CD4+ but not CD8+ TCR diversity rose significantly by C4D1 (p=0.0027 vs p=0.16), most apparent in complete responders (p=0.02). Baseline TCR diversity was reported to be lower in newly diagnosed patients than in healthy donors, and even lower in relapsed/refractory patients.

The meaning of the sample's time point label: cycle 4 day 1 (C4D1), after five to seven weeks of nivolumab. Every trial patient had relapsed following autologous stem cell transplantation, and prior brentuximab vedotin exposure was what differed among cohorts A, B and C. Magnetic negative selection with a Miltenyi CD8+ T cell isolation kit was used to purify CD8+ T cells from thawed PBMCs. The trial cohort included 56 patients with relapsed/refractory classical Hodgkin lymphoma, and each patient had a best overall response of complete response, partial response or progressive disease. Trial patients were treated with single-agent nivolumab in the multi-cohort phase II CheckMate 205 trial. An independent review committee assessed best overall response by applying the 2007 International Working Group response criteria. Trial PBMCs were obtained immediately prior to nivolumab initiation (C1D1) and on therapy at cycle 2 day 1 and cycle 4 day 1. Peripheral blood was collected in 8 mL Vacutainer Cell Preparation Tubes, from which PBMCs were isolated by centrifugation and then cryopreserved. Purified CD4+ and CD8+ fractions were prepared only for cases where an additional PBMC sample was available. Magnetically labelled cells were removed on LS columns in a quadroMACS separator, and the flow-through was collected as the purified fraction.

The Qiagen DNeasy kit was used to extract genomic DNA both from unsorted PBMCs and from the negatively selected CD4+ and CD8+ fractions. Using primers that anneal to V and J segments, immunoSEQ multiplex PCR amplified the TCR beta CDR3 regions. Amplification bias was minimized using a synthetic immune receptor repertoire, and residual bias was removed computationally after sequencing. The paper's processing steps were these. Repertoire diversity was quantified as the Shannon entropy index using custom Python scripts. Unsorted, CD4+ and CD8+ repertoires were analyzed separately, except in combined analyses where CD4+ and CD8+ sequences were merged in silico. Clonal expansion was defined as a frequency increase of at least 2-fold after treatment compared with C1D1, and clones undetected at baseline were assigned a pseudocount of 0.5. Singleton clones were defined as clones with 0 or 1 copy at C1D1, and non-singleton clones were defined as clones with 2 or more copies. Clones expanded in unsorted samples were assigned a CD4+, CD8+ or unknown annotation through matching of protein sequences in sorted samples from the same patient. Diversity changes from C1D1 to C4D1 were tested in paired samples using Wilcoxon tests. TCRdb mirrors the immuneACCESS table, restricted to in-frame sequences. Some clones are absent from its copies; in checked studies, under half trace to an unresolved V gene, and the reason for the others is unknown. V and J calls and clone size come straight from that table; D and trimming were deduced from the DNA. In all, the sample holds 15,000 to 25,000 clones, and around 90% of those were seen once. The leading ten clones occupy 5% of the sample.

Trimming at the junction amounts to 2 bases on V and 6 bases on J, and the germline ends lie 10 bases apart. CDR1 and CDR2, per the germline V gene (reference sequence), are MNHEY and SMNVEV. Counted from cysteine to phenylalanine, this CDR3 has 13 amino acids. This entry keeps only the CDR3 DNA: 39 bases, framed from base 1. Concerning this clone: There is no known antigen for this receptor. Per-base quality was not reported, and no clone a single base away is much larger than it.

This specimen consisted of CD8+ T cells from blood, obtained before the fourth cycle of nivolumab. The source is a human donor with classical Hodgkin lymphoma. The chain is assembled from TRBV27 and TRBJ1-1, with the D gene not confidently named. The CDR3 reads as follows: CASSLRQRAEAFF. The bases read TGTGCCAGCAGTTTACGACAAAGGGCTGAAGCTTTCTTT.